This T cell receptor (beta chain) was sequenced during a study of T cell repertoires in cytomegalovirus infection. Looking at the study overall: Matching HLA type and CMV infection were both indicated by public TCR beta signatures.

This clonotype was found a few times. Antigen: not known. TCRdb called the reads again in MiXCR, with one record for every CDR3 protein. The sample includes a few hundred thousand distinct CDR3 sequences, 18% of them seen just once. Study results and limitations: Cumulative public TCR beta family frequency identified CMV carriers with the relevant HLA. The ex vivo response was dominated by HLA-C-restricted CMV-specific TCR beta clonotypes.

Losses at the gene ends were 5 bases for V and 0 bases for J; bases not matched to a gene: 11. The CDR3 consists of 17 residues. Per the germline V gene, CDR1 is SEHNR and CDR2 is FQNEAQ (reference sequence). The receptor was isolated from a human donor in good health (CMV status not recorded). Some clones in this sample may be carry-over from other donors' samples. This chain connects TRBV7-9 to TRBJ2-3; 7 bases match TRBD2. Sequencing was carried out using PBMCs. In nucleotides, the CDR3 is TGTGCCAGCAGCCGGCAGCGGGACGGCAAGAGCACAGATACGCAGTATTTT. Translated, it gives CASSRQRDGKSTDTQYF.